The present TCR beta chain was sequenced within a study of cytomegalovirus exposure and HLA in healthy donors. Profiling relied on immunoSEQ multiplex PCR, and the TCRdb table lists in-frame clones only, not all of them. This sample carries some 120,000 clones, 88% of them seen once, and the ten largest clones take 1.4% to 1.5%. V dropped 4 bases and J dropped 8; count of bases not matched to a gene: 19. The CDR3 totals 16 residues. Germline-derived CDR1 and CDR2 are SQVTM and ANQGSEA. The study's findings and limits: Altogether, 150 or so TCR beta chains were recorded as cytomegalovirus-associated.

In the case of this clone: Its antigen is not identified.

The sample taken for sequencing was PBMCs. The chain uses TRBV29-1 and TRBJ1-1; the match to TRBD1 covers 7 bases. The clonotype comes from a man younger than 40 in good health and CMV-seronegative. As DNA, the CDR3 is TGCAGCGTTGTTCCTCCTCTAGGGGACACCAGGGGGGAAGCTTTCTTT. Amino acids: CSVVPPLGDTRGEAFF.